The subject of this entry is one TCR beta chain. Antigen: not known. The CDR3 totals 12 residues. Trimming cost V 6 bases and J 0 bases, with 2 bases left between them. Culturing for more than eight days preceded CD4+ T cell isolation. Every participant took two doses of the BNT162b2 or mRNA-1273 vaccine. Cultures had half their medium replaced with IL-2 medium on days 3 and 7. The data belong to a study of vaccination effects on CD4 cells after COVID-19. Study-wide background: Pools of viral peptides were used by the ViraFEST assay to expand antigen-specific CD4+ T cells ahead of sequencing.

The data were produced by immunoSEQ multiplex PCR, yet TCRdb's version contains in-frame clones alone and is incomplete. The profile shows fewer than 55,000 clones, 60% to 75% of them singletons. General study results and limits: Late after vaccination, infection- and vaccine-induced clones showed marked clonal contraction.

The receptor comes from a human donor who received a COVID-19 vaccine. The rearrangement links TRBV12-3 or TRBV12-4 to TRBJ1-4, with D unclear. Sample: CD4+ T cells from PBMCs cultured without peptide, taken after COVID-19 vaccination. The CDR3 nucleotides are TGTGCCAGCAGAACAACTAATGAAAAACTGTTTTTT. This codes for CASRTTNEKLFF.